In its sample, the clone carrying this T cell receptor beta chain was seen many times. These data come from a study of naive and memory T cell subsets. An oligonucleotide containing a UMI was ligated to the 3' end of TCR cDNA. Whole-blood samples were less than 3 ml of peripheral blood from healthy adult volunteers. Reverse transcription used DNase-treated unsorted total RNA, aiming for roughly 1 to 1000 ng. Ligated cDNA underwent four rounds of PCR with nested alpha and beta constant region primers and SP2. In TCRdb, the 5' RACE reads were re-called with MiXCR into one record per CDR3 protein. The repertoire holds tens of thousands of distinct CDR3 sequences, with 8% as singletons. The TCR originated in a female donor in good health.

As DNA, the CDR3 is TGCAGTGCTCCGAAACAGGGCAGGGTCGACTATGGCTACACCTTC. Protein product: CSAPKQGRVDYGYTF. The gene calls are TRBV20-1 and TRBJ1-2, with D possibly TRBD1 on 6 matching bases. V lost 5 bases to trimming and J lost 3 bases, with 19 bases between them. CDR1 is DFQATT and CDR2 is SNEGSKA in the germline V gene (reference sequence). The CDR3 spans 15 residues.